This passage covers 21 T cell receptor beta chains from one sample sequenced in a study of T-cell reconstitution after alpha-beta-depleted transplantation in children. For TCRbeta, the library was prepared with unique molecular identifiers. In TCRdb, the PCR reads were re-called with MiXCR into one record per CDR3 protein. The sample carries just under 550,000 distinct CDR3 sequences, around 18% recorded once. Source: PBMCs from the stem cell graft donor, taken from the stem cell graft. These receptor sequences come from a human donor who donated a stem cell graft to a child with acute lymphoblastic leukemia.

A few counts support this clonotype. The CDR3: CASSQESAYGYTF. CDR3 coding DNA: TGTGCCAGCAGCCAAGAGTCGGCCTATGGCTACACCTTC. The V and J genes are TRBV3-1 and TRBJ1-2; no clear D gene. Deletions cut 0 bases from V and 4 bases from J, with 6 bases between. Germline V gives CDR1 LGHDT, CDR2 YNNKEL (reference sequence). This CDR3 contains 13 residues.

The V and J genes are TRBV12-3 or TRBV12-4 and TRBJ2-2; 9 nucleotides line up with TRBD2. Germline trimming cut 6 bases from V and 7 bases from J; bases unmatched to any gene: 3. CDR3 length: 13 amino acids. CDR3 sequence (DNA): TGTGCCAGCAGGGGACTAGCTAGCGGGGAGCTGTTTTTT. Residues: CASRGLASGELFF.

This clonotype was detected only a few times. The V gene is TRBV7-3, the J gene TRBJ2-1, with D possibly matching TRBD1 (5 bases). The CDR3 has 14 residues. Germline lookup yields CDR1 SGHTA and CDR2 FQGTGA. Trimming removed 3 bases from V and 6 bases from J, with 12 bases in between. The CDR3 region has the DNA TGTGCCAGCAGCTTGTGGGGCCCCCCCAATGAGCAGTTCTTC. Its translation is CASSLWGPPNEQFF.

This clonotype has a handful of counts. The chain has TRBV3-1 and TRBJ2-1; D unresolved. The germline CDR1 and CDR2 sequences are LGHDT and YNNKEL (reference sequence). The CDR3 spans 16 residues. The V and J ends lost 0 bases and 2 bases respectively, with 11 bases between them. The CDR3 spells CASSQDSGRTYNEQFF. The CDR3 DNA is TGTGCCAGCAGCCAAGATTCCGGACGTACCTACAATGAGCAGTTCTTC.

This clonotype was seen a handful of times. The chain couples TRBV2 to TRBJ1-1; no definite D call. The germline V and J ends were trimmed by 6 bases and 6 bases, with 11 bases remaining between them. Germline assignment: CDR1 SNHLY and CDR2 FYNNEI. This CDR3 is built from 12 residues. CDR3 loop: CASRPTTPEAFF. The CDR3 DNA follows: TGTGCCAGCAGACCGACAACCCCTGAAGCTTTCTTT.

This chain connects TRBV6-2 or TRBV6-3 to TRBJ2-1; possible D gene TRBD2, 6 bases. Deletions cut 0 bases from V and 15 bases from J, with 12 bases between. The CDR3 has 12 residues. CDR1 is MNHEY, CDR2 SVGEGT, per germline. The CDR3 DNA reads as TGTGCCAGCAGTTACTCGGGGGGAGATCGGTTCTTC. Translating it yields CASSYSGGDRFF.

Only a few counts were recorded for this clonotype. The genes are TRBV5-1 and TRBJ2-7; D not certain. Trimming cost V 5 bases and J 2 bases, with 11 bases left between them. There are 13 residues in the CDR3. The germline gives CDR1 SGHRS, CDR2 YFSETQ. CDR3: CASSWVGTYEQYF. Here the CDR3 DNA reads TGCGCCAGCAGTTGGGTCGGAACCTACGAGCAGTACTTC. The full variable domain, its missing parts supplied by reference TRBV5-1 and TRBJ2-7, is KAGVTQTPRYLIKTRGQQVTLSCSPISGHRSVSWYQQTPGQGLQFLFEYFSETQRNKGNFPGRFSGRQFSNSRSEMNVSTLELGDSALYLCASSWVGTYEQYFGPGTRLTVT.

This clonotype was detected a few times. The CDR3 bases are TGTGCCACCAGTGATTATGGCACTGAAGCTTTCTTT. Translated, it gives CATSDYGTEAFF. This chain joins TRBV24-1 and TRBJ1-1; D remains ambiguous. CDR1 is KGHDR, CDR2 SFDVKD, per germline. This CDR3 contains 12 residues. V shed 2 bases and J shed 4 bases, with 4 bases lying between them.

This clonotype was observed at least ten times. The junction and the germline gene differ at one end; a read error may be behind it. The rearrangement joins TRBV4-1 to TRBJ2-1; the D is unclear. From germline, CDR1 is MGHRA and CDR2 YSYEKL. The CDR3 consists of 12 residues. The CDR3 coding sequence is TGTGCCAGCAGCCAAGAATACAATGAGCAGTTCTTC. Its translation: CASSQEYNEQFF.

The rearrangement joins TRBV12-3 or TRBV12-4 to TRBJ1-3; tentatively, D is TRBD1 (5 bases). Trimming took off 5 bases at V and 4 bases at J, with 12 bases between the two ends. CDR3 length: 14 residues. The CDR3 region has the DNA TGTGCCAGCAGTCCGACAGTGTTGGGAAACACCATATATTTT. This sequence encodes CASSPTVLGNTIYF.

The rearrangement joins TRBV3-1 to TRBJ2-5; possibly TRBD2 for D (6 bases). This CDR3 comprises 15 residues. From germline, CDR1 is LGHDT and CDR2 YNNKEL (reference sequence). Trimming removed 1 base at V and 2 bases at J, with 11 bases between. The CDR3 protein is CASSQGLAEQETQYF. In nucleotides, the CDR3 is TGTGCCAGCAGCCAAGGGTTAGCGGAACAAGAGACCCAGTACTTC.

The V call is TRBV29-1, the J call TRBJ1-2, with a possible D match to TRBD1 (6 bases). CDR1 is SQVTM and CDR2 is ANQGSEA in the germline V gene. The CDR3 contains 15 residues. The ends were cut back, 1 base at V and 5 bases at J, with 17 bases in the middle. The DNA of the CDR3 is TGCAGCGTTGAAGGTACAGGGACGGACATATATGGCTACACCTTC. Amino acids: CSVEGTGTDIYGYTF.

This clonotype has just a few counts. The chain combines TRBV11-2 with TRBJ2-2, with D unresolved. The V end was cut by 4 bases, the J end by 3 bases, with 12 bases between. Germline V CDR1 and CDR2: SGHAT, FQNNGV. This CDR3 has 15 amino acids. The CDR3 sequence is CASSSRLGYTGELFF. CDR3 coding DNA: TGTGCCAGCAGCTCACGCCTGGGATACACCGGGGAGCTGTTTTTT.

The CDR3 DNA follows: TGTGCCAGCAGCCTCGGAGCGGTTTACGAGCAGTACTTC. This encodes CASSLGAVYEQYF. V gene TRBV7-9 combines with J gene TRBJ2-7, with D possibly matching TRBD2 (5 bases). Germline loops: CDR1 SEHNR, CDR2 FQNEAQ (reference sequence). This CDR3 region has 13 residues. Trimming stripped 5 bases from V and 4 bases from J, with 12 bases between.

The chain uses TRBV5-1 and TRBJ1-1; 8 bases are a match to TRBD1. The V and J ends lost 4 bases and 3 bases, in that order; junction bases with no gene match: 8. From germline, CDR1 is SGHRS and CDR2 YFSETQ. The CDR3 has 15 residues. CDR3 sequence: CASSGTRGLHTEAFF. CDR3 sequence (DNA): TGCGCCAGCAGCGGAACCAGGGGGCTCCACACTGAAGCTTTCTTT.

This clonotype was counted only a few times. The chain combines TRBV29-1 with TRBJ2-2, with 8 bases matching TRBD2. CDR3 size: 14 residues. From germline, CDR1 is SQVTM and CDR2 ANQGSEA. The V gene end was trimmed by 3 bases and the J gene end by 2 bases; junction bases not matched to a gene: 2. This CDR3 reads CSVEAGGNTGELFF. In nucleotides, the CDR3 is TGCAGCGTTGAGGCGGGAGGAAACACCGGGGAGCTGTTTTTT.

V usage is TRBV4-1 and J usage is TRBJ1-2; the D gene is possibly TRBD1 (6 bases). From germline, CDR1 is MGHRA and CDR2 YSYEKL. The CDR3 is made up of 14 amino acids. Trimming removed 3 bases from V and 2 bases from J, with 10 bases in between. The CDR3, as DNA: TGCGCCAGCAGCCATGGACAGATAAACTATGGCTACACCTTC. Its translation is CASSHGQINYGYTF.

This clonotype has just a few counts. J is TRBJ1-5 and V is TRBV7-2; tentative D call: TRBD1 (5 bases). CDR3 size: 16 residues. The V end was cut by 1 base, the J end by 1 base, with 11 bases between. The V gene's germline CDR1 is SGHTA and CDR2 FQGNSA. The CDR3 bases are TGTGCCAGCAGCTTAGAGGCAGGGAGGAGCAATCAGCCCCAGCATTTT. Its translation: CASSLEAGRSNQPQHF.

A few counts support this clonotype. The J gene is TRBJ1-2, the V gene TRBV9; D gene uncertain. The CDR3 totals 10 residues. Germline loops: CDR1 SGDLS, CDR2 YYNGEE. The V and J ends lost 8 bases and 4 bases respectively, with 6 bases between them. The CDR3 DNA follows: TGTGCCAGATGCCCCTATGGCTACACCTTC. This gives the protein CARCPYGYTF.

On this clonotype itself: Its ends do not fully match the called genes, so a read error is possible. V gene TRBV5-1 combines with J gene TRBJ2-5; 8 nucleotides align to TRBD2. Germline CDR1 is SGHRS and CDR2 is YFSETQ. This CDR3 spans 14 amino acids. CDR3 in DNA: TGCGCCAGCCGCTTTAGCGGGGCGCAAGAGACCCAGTACTTC. Its protein product is CASRFSGAQETQYF. Drawing the rest from reference TRBV5-1 and TRBJ2-5, the complete variable domain is KAGVTQTPRYLIKTRGQQVTLSCSPISGHRSVSWYQQTPGQGLQFLFEYFSETQRNKGNFPGRFSGRQFSNSRSEMNVSTLELGDSALYLCASRFSGAQETQYFGPGTRLLVL.

This clonotype was observed a few times. The chain is built from TRBV20-1 and TRBJ2-1; TRBD2 might be the D (6 bases). Deletions cut 3 bases from V and 3 bases from J, with 21 bases between. The V gene's germline CDR1 is DFQATT and CDR2 SNEGSKA (reference sequence). CDR3 length equals 17 residues. The CDR3 is CSARAPTEGIVYNEQFF. The CDR3 region has the DNA TGCAGTGCTAGGGCCCCAACGGAGGGGATCGTCTACAATGAGCAGTTCTTC.